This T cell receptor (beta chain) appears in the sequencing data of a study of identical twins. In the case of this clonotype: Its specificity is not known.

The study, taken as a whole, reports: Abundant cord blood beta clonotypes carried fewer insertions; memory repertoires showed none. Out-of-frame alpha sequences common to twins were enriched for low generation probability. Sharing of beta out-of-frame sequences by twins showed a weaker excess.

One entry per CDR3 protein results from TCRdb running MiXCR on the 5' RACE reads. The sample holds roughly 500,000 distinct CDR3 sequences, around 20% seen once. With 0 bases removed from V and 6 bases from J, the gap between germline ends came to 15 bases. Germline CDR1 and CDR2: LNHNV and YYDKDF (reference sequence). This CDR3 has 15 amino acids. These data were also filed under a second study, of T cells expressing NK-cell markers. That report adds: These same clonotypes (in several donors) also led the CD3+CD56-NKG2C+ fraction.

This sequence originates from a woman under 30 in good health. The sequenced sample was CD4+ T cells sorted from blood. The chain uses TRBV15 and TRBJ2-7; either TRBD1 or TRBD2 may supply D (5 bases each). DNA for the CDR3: TGTGCCACCAGCAGAGAGGGCGATGGGGGAAGCGAGCAGTACTTC. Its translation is CATSREGDGGSEQYF. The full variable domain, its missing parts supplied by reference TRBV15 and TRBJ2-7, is DAMVIQNPRYQVTQFGKPVTLSCSQTLNHNVMYWYQQKSSQAPKLLFHYYDKDFNNEADTPDNFQSRRPNTSFCFLDIRSPGLGDTAMYLCATSREGDGGSEQYFGPGTRLTVT.